This TCR beta chain appears in the sequencing data of a study of blood T cell repertoires in COVID-19. Study in general: Sites in the United States, Italy and Spain provided acute and convalescent COVID-19 samples. T cells, B-cell-depleted T cells, or PBMCs supplied cDNA or gDNA.

CDR3 length: 14 residues. CDR1 and CDR2 (germline): SGHDT, YYEEEE. V shed 3 bases, J shed 7 bases, and the junction held 6 bases outside the gene matches. The table came from immunoSEQ multiplex PCR; TCRdb's copy has only in-frame clones and leaves some out. Of 110,000 or so clones listed, roughly 80% are singletons. Sequenced input: peripheral blood. The sequence was obtained from a man aged 50 to 59 with acute or convalescent COVID-19. The rearrangement uses TRBV5-6 and TRBJ2-2; 7 bases are shared with TRBD1. The CDR3 nucleotides are TGTGCCAGCAGCTGGGAGACAGGGAGCGGGGAGCTGTTTTTT. It translates to CASSWETGSGELFF. Looking up the rest from reference TRBV5-6 and TRBJ2-2 gives the full variable domain: DAGVTQSPTHLIKTRGQQVTLRCSPKSGHDTVSWYQQALGQGPQFIFQYYEEEERQRGNFPDRFSGHQFPNYSSELNVNALLLGDSALYLCASSWETGSGELFFGEGSRLTVL.